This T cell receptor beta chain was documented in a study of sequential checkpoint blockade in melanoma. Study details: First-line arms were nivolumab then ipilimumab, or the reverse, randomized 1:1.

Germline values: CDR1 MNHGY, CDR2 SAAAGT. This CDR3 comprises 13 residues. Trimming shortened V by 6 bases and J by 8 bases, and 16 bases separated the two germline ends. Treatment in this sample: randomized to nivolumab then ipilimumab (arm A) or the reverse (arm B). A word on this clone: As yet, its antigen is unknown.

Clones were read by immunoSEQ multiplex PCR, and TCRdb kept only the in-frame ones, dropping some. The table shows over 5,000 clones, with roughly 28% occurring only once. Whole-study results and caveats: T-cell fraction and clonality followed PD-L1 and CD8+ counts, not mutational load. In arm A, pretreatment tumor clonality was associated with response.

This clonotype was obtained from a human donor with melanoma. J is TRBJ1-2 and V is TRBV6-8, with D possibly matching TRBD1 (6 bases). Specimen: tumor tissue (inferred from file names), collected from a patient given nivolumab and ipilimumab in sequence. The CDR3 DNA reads TGTGCCAGCAGATCAAGGGGGGGAGAGGGCTACACCTTC. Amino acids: CASRSRGGEGYTF.